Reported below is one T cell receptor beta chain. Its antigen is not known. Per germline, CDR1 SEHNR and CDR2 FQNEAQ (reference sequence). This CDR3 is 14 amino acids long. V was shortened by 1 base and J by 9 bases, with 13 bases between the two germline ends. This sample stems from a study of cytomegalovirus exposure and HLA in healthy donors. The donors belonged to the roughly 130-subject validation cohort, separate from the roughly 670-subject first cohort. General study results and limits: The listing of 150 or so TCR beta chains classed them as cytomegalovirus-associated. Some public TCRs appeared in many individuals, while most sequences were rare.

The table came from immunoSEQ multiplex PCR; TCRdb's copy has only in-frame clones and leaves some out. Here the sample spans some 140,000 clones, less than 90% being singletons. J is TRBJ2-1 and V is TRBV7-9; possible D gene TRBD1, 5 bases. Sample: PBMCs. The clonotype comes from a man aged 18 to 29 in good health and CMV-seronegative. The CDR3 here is CASSLVAGQAEQFF. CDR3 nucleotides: TGTGCCAGCAGCTTAGTCGCAGGGCAGGCTGAGCAGTTCTTC.